Shown below are 22 T cell receptor beta chains from a single sample sequenced in a study of patients and donors after allogeneic stem cell transplantation. TCRdb redid the calling of the RT-PCR reads with MiXCR, one entry per CDR3 protein. This table holds 920,000 or so distinct CDR3 sequences, around 17% found once. Sample: blood, either unsorted or a sorted T cell fraction (not recorded which). The source of these receptors is a human donor who was either an allogeneic HSCT recipient or a stem cell or donor lymphocyte infusion donor (not recorded which). It is not recorded whose cells these are; they may come from a transplant donor.

This clonotype was found many times. V gene TRBV5-1 combines with J gene TRBJ2-3, with 15 bases identical to TRBD2. This CDR3 contains 16 residues. The V segment lost 2 bases and the J segment 6 bases; nucleotides outside the gene matches: 4. The germline gives CDR1 SGHRS, CDR2 YFSETQ. The CDR3: CASSLGLAGGSDTQYF. In DNA, the CDR3 is TGCGCCAGCAGCTTAGGACTAGCGGGAGGGTCGGATACGCAGTATTTT. The variable domain in full, completed from reference TRBV5-1 and TRBJ2-3, reads KAGVTQTPRYLIKTRGQQVTLSCSPISGHRSVSWYQQTPGQGLQFLFEYFSETQRNKGNFPGRFSGRQFSNSRSEMNVSTLELGDSALYLCASSLGLAGGSDTQYFGPGTRLTVL.

This chain links TRBV20-1 with TRBJ2-5, with D perhaps TRBD2 (6 bases). This CDR3 has 14 residues. With 4 bases removed from V and 5 bases from J, the gap between germline ends came to 17 bases. The V gene's germline CDR1 is DFQATT and CDR2 SNEGSKA (reference sequence). DNA of the CDR3: TGCAGTGCTAATTCGTGGGGGGTGGGGGAGACCCAGTACTTC. Amino acid sequence: CSANSWGVGETQYF.

This clonotype was seen at least ten times. This chain joins TRBV5-1 and TRBJ1-2; D is undetermined. V was pared by 0 bases and J by 4 bases, with 7 bases between. The CDR3 sequence is 13 residues long. Germline lookup yields CDR1 SGHRS and CDR2 YFSETQ. The chain's CDR3 is CASSLDDTYGYTF. CDR3 sequence (DNA): TGCGCCAGCAGCTTGGACGACACCTATGGCTACACCTTC.

This clonotype was seen only a few times. This rearrangement joins TRBV24-1 to TRBJ1-2; 8 positions match TRBD1. The CDR3 is 12 residues long. The germline V gene has CDR1 KGHDR and CDR2 SFDVKD. The junction had 3 bases not matched to a gene; V was cut back by 5 bases and J by 8 bases. CDR3 residues: CATSAGGLGYTF. CDR3 DNA sequence: TGTGCCACCAGTGCAGGGGGCCTCGGCTACACCTTC.

This clonotype has more than one count but fewer than ten. V gene TRBV4-3 combines with J gene TRBJ2-7; D ambiguous. Germline assignment: CDR1 LGHNA and CDR2 YSLEER. The CDR3 length is 18 residues. The V gene lost 0 bases and the J gene lost 5 bases, with 23 bases spanning the gap. The CDR3 reads CASSQELVGGVFQDEQYF. DNA for the CDR3: TGCGCCAGCAGCCAAGAATTGGTGGGTGGGGTGTTTCAGGACGAGCAGTACTTC.

This sequence joins TRBV20-1 and TRBJ2-7; 7 nucleotides agree with TRBD2. Germline assignment: CDR1 DFQATT and CDR2 SNEGSKA (reference sequence). J lost 1 base, V lost 3 bases, and 3 bases had no gene match. This CDR3 is 13 amino acids long. The CDR3 nucleotides read TGCAGTGCTAGGCTAGCGGAGTCCTACGAGCAGTACTTC. Translation gives CSARLAESYEQYF.

V usage is TRBV2 and J usage is TRBJ2-2, with D perhaps matching TRBD1 or TRBD2 (5 bases each). V was trimmed by 0 bases and J by 3 bases, leaving 8 bases between them. CDR3 length equals 15 residues. Per germline, CDR1 SNHLY and CDR2 FYNNEI. CDR3 DNA: TGTGCCAGCAGTGAAGCTCGGGGCGACACCGGGGAGCTGTTTTTT. Amino acids: CASSEARGDTGELFF.

This chain links TRBV20-1 with TRBJ2-4, with D possibly called TRBD1 or TRBD2 (5 bases each). This CDR3 has 14 residues. Per germline, CDR1 DFQATT and CDR2 SNEGSKA (reference sequence). The V gene lost 4 bases and the J gene lost 11 bases, with 21 bases spanning the gap. The CDR3 DNA sequence: TGCAGTGCTAACCTACGGGACCGCTCCTATTTTCAGTACTTC. It yields the protein CSANLRDRSYFQYF.

V usage is TRBV6-1 and J usage is TRBJ1-5; 10 bases are shared with TRBD1. The CDR3 runs 17 residues. The germline CDR1 and CDR2 sequences are MNHNS and SASEGT. Trimming took 5 bases from V and 6 from J; bases not matched to a gene: 13. CDR3 sequence: CASSQGVRQGASQPQHF. The CDR3 nucleotides read TGTGCCAGCAGTCAAGGGGTCCGACAGGGGGCTAGTCAGCCCCAGCATTTT.

There are a few counts of this clonotype. The CDR3 sequence is CASSLAGFSGTGADTQYF. The CDR3 nucleotides read TGTGCCAGCAGCTTGGCAGGATTCTCTGGAACGGGGGCAGATACGCAGTATTTT. V gene TRBV5-5 combines with J gene TRBJ2-3; perhaps TRBD2 as D (6 bases). This CDR3 is 18 amino acids long. Trimming cost V 0 bases and J 4 bases, with 21 bases left between them. CDR1 is SGHKS, CDR2 YYEKEE, per germline (reference sequence).

This clonotype was seen more than once but under ten times. The chain is built from TRBV18 and TRBJ2-3; 10 nucleotides line up with TRBD2. CDR1 and CDR2 from the germline V gene are KGHSH and LQKENI. J was trimmed by 1 base and V by 2 bases; bases with no gene match: 9. The CDR3 consists of 18 residues. The CDR3 DNA is TGTGCCAGCTCACCAATCATCATCCTAGCGGGGGGCACAGATACGCAGTATTTT. Translation: CASSPIIILAGGTDTQYF. Filled out from reference TRBV18 and TRBJ2-3, the complete variable domain reads NAGVMQNPRHLVRRRGQEARLRCSPMKGHSHVYWYRQLPEEGLKFMVYLQKENIIDESGMPKERFSAEFPKEGPSILRIQQVVRGDSAAYFCASSPIIILAGGTDTQYFGPGTRLTVL.

The V call is TRBV6-2 or TRBV6-3, the J call TRBJ1-2; possibly TRBD1 for D (6 bases). The CDR3 covers 13 residues. Germline V gene data show CDR1 as MNHEY and CDR2 as SVGEGT. The V end lost 7 bases, the J end lost 2 bases, and 11 bases lay between the germline ends. CDR3 sequence: CASIGGRNYGYTF. The CDR3 region has the DNA TGTGCCAGCATCGGGGGCAGAAACTATGGCTACACCTTC.

This chain links TRBV7-9 with TRBJ2-3; a possible D gene is TRBD1 (5 bases). Trimming pared 6 bases from V and 2 bases from J, leaving 21 bases between. Germline V gene data show CDR1 as SEHNR and CDR2 as FQNEAQ (reference sequence). The CDR3 sequence is 17 residues long. The CDR3 loop reads CASSYEKGQGPTDTQYF. The CDR3 coding sequence is TGTGCCAGCAGTTACGAAAAAGGGCAGGGTCCCACAGATACGCAGTATTTT.

Regarding this clonotype: One end of the junction is discordant with germline, which a read error may explain. J is TRBJ1-3 and V is TRBV7-9, with a tentative D call TRBD1 (6 bases). The CDR3 has 13 residues. Germline assignment: CDR1 SEHNR and CDR2 FQNEAQ (reference sequence). For the CDR3, the DNA is TGTGCCAGCAGCACAGGGTCTGGAAACACCACATATTTT. Amino acid sequence: CASSTGSGNTTYF.

The table lists this clonotype with a few counts. The chain recombines TRBV29-1 with TRBJ1-5; 7 bases align to TRBD1. Germline CDR1 reads SQVTM; CDR2 reads ANQGSEA. The CDR3 loop spans 13 amino acids. With V trimmed by 7 bases and J by 3 bases, 6 bases remained unmatched. CDR3 in DNA: TGCAGCGGCCGTACAGGGGACAATCAGCCCCAGCATTTT. Its protein product is CSGRTGDNQPQHF.

CDR3 amino acids: CASSRETGNIQYF. CDR3 sequence (DNA): TGTGCCAGCAGTAGGGAGACAGGAAACATTCAGTACTTC. This chain uses TRBV2 with TRBJ2-4; TRBD1 is a possible D gene (6 bases). This CDR3 has 13 amino acids. CDR1 SNHLY and CDR2 FYNNEI come from the germline V gene. The V and J ends lost 5 bases and 6 bases respectively, with 11 bases between them.

This chain connects TRBV5-1 to TRBJ2-5; D may be TRBD1 (6 bases). This CDR3 is built from 16 residues. Between the trimmed V and J ends, which lost 0 bases and 8 bases, there was a span of 20 bases. Germline CDR1 reads SGHRS; CDR2 reads YFSETQ. The CDR3 sequence is CASSLGPDRAKSTQYF. The CDR3 nucleotides read TGCGCCAGCAGCTTGGGACCGGACAGAGCCAAGAGTACCCAGTACTTC.

This clonotype showed up many times. The gene calls are TRBV12-3 or TRBV12-4 and TRBJ2-2, with 9 bases fitting TRBD1. The CDR3 contains 18 residues. The V segment lost 5 bases and the J segment 6 bases; nucleotides outside the gene matches: 16. Here the CDR3 DNA reads TGTGCCAGCAGTACCCGGACAGGGGCCGTAAATGGCGCCGGGGAGCTGTTTTTT. Translated: CASSTRTGAVNGAGELFF.

This clonotype was seen many times. The gene calls are TRBV12-3 or TRBV12-4 and TRBJ1-1; D is undetermined. The V gene lost 4 bases and the J gene lost 1 base, with 10 bases spanning the gap. This CDR3 comprises 14 residues. The chain's CDR3 is CASSSRTANTEAFF. For the CDR3, the DNA is TGTGCCAGCAGTTCAAGGACCGCGAACACTGAAGCTTTCTTT.

This chain's CDR3 is CASSQEGERYYEQYF. CDR3 in DNA: TGTGCCAGCAGCCAAGAGGGGGAAAGGTACTACGAGCAGTACTTC. The chain has TRBV14 and TRBJ2-7; D possibly matches TRBD1 or TRBD2 (5 bases each). The CDR3 spans 15 residues. V was shortened by 0 bases and J by 3 bases, with 12 bases between the two germline ends. Germline V CDR1 and CDR2: SGHDN, FVKESK.

This clonotype was recorded many times. The V gene is TRBV2, the J gene TRBJ2-7; D remains ambiguous. Germline lookup yields CDR1 SNHLY and CDR2 FYNNEI. This CDR3 has 11 residues. Deletions cut 7 bases from V and 2 bases from J, with 6 bases between. In DNA form, the CDR3 reads TGTGCCAGCAAGGTCCCCTACGAGCAGTACTTC. This sequence encodes CASKVPYEQYF.

The rearrangement joins TRBV9 to TRBJ2-7; 15 bases are a match to TRBD2. Germline V CDR1 and CDR2: SGDLS, YYNGEE. Trimming at V came to 0 bases and at J to 4 bases, leaving 11 bases not matched to a gene. The CDR3 consists of 19 residues. CDR3 sequence reads: CASSVGLGTSGGPGYEQYF. The DNA of the CDR3 is TGTGCCAGCAGCGTAGGCCTCGGGACTAGCGGGGGGCCGGGATACGAGCAGTACTTC.